The text below deals with one TCR beta chain. The data stem from a study of blood T cell repertoires in COVID-19. In the study overall: Whether acute or convalescent, the COVID-19 samples came from the United States, Italy and Spain. PBMCs, B-cell-depleted T cells, or T cells provided the cDNA or gDNA that made up the material.

Under the authors' procedure: Amplified reference gene primers provided the basis for estimating nucleated cell counts. Profiling relied on immunoSEQ multiplex PCR, and the TCRdb table lists in-frame clones only, not all of them. The V and J calls and clone size were taken over from that table, and D and trimming were inferred from the DNA. The sample records 250,000 to 350,000 clones, about 85% being singletons. Looked up from germline, CDR1 is MDHEN and CDR2 is SYDVKM. The V and J ends lost 4 bases and 2 bases respectively, with 21 bases between them. This CDR3 comprises 19 residues. This TCR derives from a woman aged 45-65 years who had recovered from COVID-19. What was sequenced was peripheral blood. This rearrangement joins TRBV28 to TRBJ1-6; maybe TRBD1 (6 bases). CDR3 nucleotide sequence: TGTGCCAGCAGTTCCCTATATCCTCAGGGGCTGACCTATAATTCACCCCTCCACTTT. Residues: CASSSLYPQGLTYNSPLHF. The variable domain in full, with the rest retrieved from reference TRBV28 and TRBJ1-6, is DVKVTQSSRYLVKRTGEKVFLECVQDMDHENMFWYRQDPGLGLRLIYFSYDVKMKEKGDIPEGYSVSREKKERFSLILESASTNQTSMYLCASSSLYPQGLTYNSPLHFGNGTRLTVT.